Each of the 25 T cell receptor beta chains below was sequenced from the same sample in a study of blood T cell repertoires in COVID-19. This table comes from immunoSEQ multiplex PCR, and its TCRdb copy is limited to in-frame clones, with some not included. The sample lists under 400,000 clones, 90% occurring once. Input material: peripheral blood. These receptors came from a woman under 40 with COVID-19, enrolled during active disease.

The rearrangement uses TRBV29-1 and TRBJ1-4, with D possibly matching TRBD1 (5 bases). This CDR3 has 13 residues. Germline values: CDR1 SQVTM, CDR2 ANQGSEA. Trimming shortened V by 5 bases and J by 7 bases, and 14 bases separated the two germline ends. The CDR3 loop is CSVSPGVGEKLFF. As DNA, the CDR3 is TGCAGCGTTTCCCCGGGGGTTGGTGAAAAACTGTTTTTT.

This rearrangement joins TRBV3-1 (or the pseudogene TRBV3-2) to TRBJ1-1; 7 positions match TRBD1. V was clipped by 0 bases and J by 5 bases; unmatched bases: 6. The CDR3 length is 15 residues. Germline CDR1 reads LGHDT; CDR2 reads YNNKEL (reference sequence). CDR3 sequence: CASSQDVTGFTEAFF. CDR3 DNA: TGTGCCAGCAGCCAAGATGTGACAGGGTTTACTGAAGCTTTCTTT.

J is TRBJ2-2 and V is TRBV7-7; 12 nucleotides align to TRBD2. Per germline, CDR1 SSHAT and CDR2 FNYEAQ (reference sequence). V lost 2 bases to trimming and J lost 8 bases; unmatched junction nucleotides: 3. The CDR3 loop spans 15 amino acids. The CDR3 region has the DNA TGTGCCAGCAGCTTACTAGCGGGAGGGCCGGGGGAGCTGTTTTTT. This encodes CASSLLAGGPGELFF.

The V call is TRBV3-1 (or the pseudogene TRBV3-2), the J call TRBJ1-2, with D perhaps TRBD1 (6 bases). Trimming took 2 bases from V and 4 from J, leaving 17 bases between them. Looked up from germline, CDR1 is LGHDT and CDR2 is YNNKEL (reference sequence). The CDR3 is 16 residues long. CDR3 residues: CASSQRGGAQSYGYTF. The CDR3 region has the DNA TGTGCCAGCAGCCAACGAGGGGGGGCGCAAAGCTATGGCTACACCTTC.

The chain combines TRBV29-1 with TRBJ2-3, with a possible D match to TRBD2 (5 bases). This CDR3 is built from 13 residues. V was pared by 4 bases and J by 0 bases, with 8 bases between. Germline loops: CDR1 SQVTM, CDR2 ANQGSEA. CDR3 loop: CSVGGISTDTQYF. As DNA, the CDR3 is TGCAGCGTTGGAGGGATCAGCACAGATACGCAGTATTTT.

This clone has just one count. The chain is built from TRBV9 and TRBJ1-4, with D unresolved. Trimming left V 2 bases short and J 4 bases short, with 9 bases between. Germline CDR1 and CDR2: SGDLS and YYNGEE. The CDR3 runs to 14 residues. CDR3 region: CASSVAGINEKLFF. In nucleotides, the CDR3 is TGTGCCAGCAGCGTCGCCGGGATTAATGAAAAACTGTTTTTT.

The J gene is TRBJ2-3, the V gene TRBV19; D uncertain. Trimming removed 10 bases at V and 0 bases at J, with 11 bases between. Germline CDR1 is LNHDA and CDR2 is SQIVND (reference sequence). This CDR3 spans 13 amino acids. The CDR3 here is CATSLESTDTQYF. The CDR3 DNA follows: TGTGCCACCTCTCTAGAGAGCACAGATACGCAGTATTTT.

V usage is TRBV7-9 and J usage is TRBJ2-1, with 14 bases matching TRBD2. CDR3 length: 15 residues. The ends lost 5 bases at V and 8 bases at J; junction bases unmatched: 5. Per the germline V gene, CDR1 is SEHNR and CDR2 is FQNEAQ (reference sequence). CDR3: CASSPGLAGADEQFF. CDR3 nucleotides: TGTGCCAGCAGCCCGGGACTAGCGGGAGCTGATGAGCAGTTCTTC.

This clone was counted once. This sequence joins TRBV6-6 and TRBJ1-2; 7 bases align to TRBD1. Germline V gene data show CDR1 as MNHNY and CDR2 as SVGAGI (reference sequence). Losses at the gene ends were 5 bases for V and 2 bases for J; bases not matched to a gene: 14. This CDR3 is 17 amino acids long. Here the CDR3 DNA reads TGTGCCAGCAGTCTCCCCCCGCGTCAGGGGGGCAACTATGGCTACACCTTC. The encoded protein is CASSLPPRQGGNYGYTF.

In its sample, this clone was seen many times. The V gene is TRBV4-1, the J gene TRBJ2-1; D remains unclear. In germline, CDR1 is MGHRA, CDR2 YSYEKL. This CDR3 comprises 16 residues. V was cut by 4 bases and J by 1 base, with 14 bases left in between. The CDR3 sequence: CASSLRSPGSYNEQFF. For the CDR3, the DNA is TGCGCCAGCAGCCTTCGTAGCCCTGGATCCTACAATGAGCAGTTCTTC.

The chain has TRBV7-9 and TRBJ2-7; D might be TRBD1 (5 bases). The germline V and J ends were trimmed by 5 bases and 3 bases, with 11 bases remaining between them. CDR1 is SEHNR and CDR2 is FQNEAQ in the germline V gene (reference sequence). This CDR3 spans 13 amino acids. The CDR3 protein is CASSPRTGYEQYF. The CDR3 nucleotides read TGTGCCAGCAGCCCCCGAACAGGCTACGAGCAGTACTTC. The whole variable domain, remainder taken from reference TRBV7-9 and TRBJ2-7, is DTGVSQNPRHKITKRGQNVTFRCDPISEHNRLYWYRQTLGQGPEFLTYFQNEAQLEKSRLLSDRFSAERPKGSFSTLEIQRTEQGDSAMYLCASSPRTGYEQYFGPGTRLTVT.

The chain joins TRBV29-1 to TRBJ2-7; TRBD1 agrees at 11 bases. Germline values: CDR1 SQVTM, CDR2 ANQGSEA. J lost 7 bases, V lost 4 bases, and 9 bases had no gene match. The CDR3 loop spans 14 amino acids. CDR3 region: CSVAGDRGVGEQYF. Written as DNA, the CDR3 is TGCAGCGTTGCCGGGGACAGGGGGGTGGGTGAGCAGTACTTC.

This chain links TRBV12-3 or TRBV12-4 with TRBJ2-7; D gene ambiguous. The CDR3 length is 13 residues. V was trimmed by 3 bases and J by 0 bases, leaving 6 bases between them. CDR3 amino acids: CASSFVSSYEQYF. In nucleotides, the CDR3 is TGTGCCAGCAGTTTCGTGAGCTCCTACGAGCAGTACTTC.

This sequence joins TRBV6-5 and TRBJ1-5, with unresolved D. This CDR3 contains 14 residues. Trimming shortened V by 7 bases and J by 3 bases, and 13 bases separated the two germline ends. Per germline, CDR1 MNHEY and CDR2 SVGAGI. The CDR3 here is CASIREKNNQPQHF. CDR3 nucleotides: TGTGCCAGCATTAGAGAAAAGAACAATCAGCCCCAGCATTTT.

The chain combines TRBV6-5 with TRBJ1-2, with 10 bases aligning to TRBD1. Germline V gene lookup returns CDR1 MNHEY and CDR2 SVGAGI. This CDR3 is 13 amino acids long. The J segment lost 6 bases and the V segment lost 6 bases, leaving 4 bases of the junction unmatched. CDR3 DNA sequence: TGTGCCAGCAGGCTGACAGGGGGCGATGGCTACACCTTC. It specifies CASRLTGGDGYTF.

Details on this clone: This sample also contains other DNA sequences that code for the same CDR3. The genes are TRBV29-1 and TRBJ1-1, with TRBD1 as a possible D gene (5 bases). The germline CDR1 and CDR2 sequences are SQVTM and ANQGSEA. This CDR3 comprises 12 residues. The V gene lost 4 bases and the J gene lost 1 base, with 7 bases spanning the gap. CDR3 amino acids: CSVVRGNTEAFF. The CDR3 DNA reads TGCAGCGTTGTTAGGGGGAACACTGAAGCTTTCTTT. Filled out from reference TRBV29-1 and TRBJ1-1, the complete variable domain reads SAVISQKPSRDICQRGTSLTIQCQVDSQVTMMFWYRQQPGQSLTLIATANQGSEATYESGFVIDKFPISRPNLTFSTLTVSNMSPEDSSIYLCSVVRGNTEAFFGQGTRLTVV.

This rearrangement joins TRBV2 to TRBJ2-4; no clear D gene. CDR3 length: 13 amino acids. V gave up 5 bases and J gave up 8 bases, with 13 bases separating them. CDR1 is SNHLY and CDR2 is FYNNEI in the germline V gene. The CDR3 sequence: CASSLSGLDIQYF. The CDR3 DNA is TGTGCCAGCAGTCTTTCTGGCTTGGACATTCAGTACTTC. Looking up the rest from reference TRBV2 and TRBJ2-4 gives the full variable domain: EPEVTQTPSHQVTQMGQEVILRCVPISNHLYFYWYRQILGQKVEFLVSFYNNEISEKSEIFDDQFSVERPDGSNFTLKIRSTKLEDSAMYFCASSLSGLDIQYFGAGTRLSVL.

The chain has TRBV2 and TRBJ1-5; no clear D gene. The CDR3 is 15 amino acids. V lost 7 bases to trimming and J lost 7 bases, with 20 bases between them. From germline, CDR1 is SNHLY and CDR2 FYNNEI. As DNA, the CDR3 is TGTGCCAGCATGAGGGAGGCCCCAACGCAACAGCCCCAGCATTTT. Amino acids: CASMREAPTQQPQHF. The variable domain in full, completed from reference TRBV2 and TRBJ1-5, reads EPEVTQTPSHQVTQMGQEVILRCVPISNHLYFYWYRQILGQKVEFLVSFYNNEISEKSEIFDDQFSVERPDGSNFTLKIRSTKLEDSAMYFCASMREAPTQQPQHFGDGTRLSIL.

V usage is TRBV27 and J usage is TRBJ2-5; TRBD2 agrees at 9 bases. CDR3 length: 14 residues. Trimming at V came to 8 bases and at J to 5 bases, leaving 9 bases not matched to a gene. The germline V gene encodes CDR1 MNHEY and CDR2 SMNVEV (reference sequence). The CDR3 bases are TGTGCCAGCGGACCCGGGGCGGGAGGGGAGACCCAGTACTTC. Encoded protein: CASGPGAGGETQYF.

The chain couples TRBV3-1 (or the pseudogene TRBV3-2) to TRBJ2-2; TRBD2 aligns across 9 bases. The CDR3 runs to 16 residues. Unmatched junction bases numbered 2, after V lost 3 bases and J lost 0 bases. Germline CDR1 and CDR2: LGHDT and YNNKEL (reference sequence). In nucleotides, the CDR3 is TGTGCCAGCAGCCACAGACTAGCGGCGAACACCGGGGAGCTGTTTTTT. This codes for CASSHRLAANTGELFF.

The rearrangement joins TRBV7-9 to TRBJ2-7; D is ambiguous. The V gene's germline CDR1 is SEHNR and CDR2 FQNEAQ (reference sequence). V gave up 2 bases and J gave up 2 bases, with 7 bases separating them. This CDR3 comprises 13 residues. The CDR3 DNA sequence: TGTGCCAGCAGCTTAAGTCAGACCTACGAGCAGTACTTC. This gives the protein CASSLSQTYEQYF.

The chain combines TRBV7-2 with TRBJ2-4; 9 bases line up with TRBD1. V dropped 0 bases and J dropped 7; count of bases not matched to a gene: 4. Germline V gene data show CDR1 as SGHTA and CDR2 as FQGNSA. The CDR3 is 15 amino acids. The CDR3 sequence is CASSLAGQGGNIQYF. The CDR3 DNA sequence: TGTGCCAGCAGCTTAGCGGGACAGGGAGGTAACATTCAGTACTTC.

The chain recombines TRBV11-2 with TRBJ1-2; 8 positions agree with TRBD1. The V gene's germline CDR1 is SGHAT and CDR2 FQNNGV. The CDR3 totals 15 residues. V gave up 5 bases and J gave up 4 bases; unmatched junction bases: 9. The DNA of the CDR3 is TGTGCCAGCAGCCCACGGACAGGGCTTAGCTATGGCTACACCTTC. It specifies CASSPRTGLSYGYTF.

The chain links TRBV6-5 to TRBJ2-7, with 12 bases matching TRBD2. CDR1 is MNHEY, CDR2 SVGAGI, per germline. The V and J ends lost 6 bases and 7 bases, in that order; junction bases with no gene match: 7. The CDR3 spans 14 residues. Written as DNA, the CDR3 is TGTGCCAGCAGGCTAGCGGGAGGGAGCCTGGAGCAGTACTTC. It specifies CASRLAGGSLEQYF.

This clone was detected only once. V usage is TRBV5-4 and J usage is TRBJ2-1, with D perhaps TRBD2 (6 bases). V lost 4 bases and J 8 bases, leaving 13 bases between the germline ends. CDR1 is SGHNT and CDR2 is YYREEE in the germline V gene (reference sequence). This CDR3 spans 13 amino acids. CDR3 DNA: TGTGCCAGCAGCAACCAACAGCGGGATGAGCAGTTCTTC. Translating gives CASSNQQRDEQFF. Filled out from reference TRBV5-4 and TRBJ2-1, the complete variable domain reads ETGVTQSPTHLIKTRGQQVTLRCSSQSGHNTVSWYQQALGQGPQFIFQYYREEENGRGNFPPRFSGLQFPNYSSELNVNALELDDSALYLCASSNQQRDEQFFGPGTRLTVL.